This TCR beta chain was captured in a study of a mutant IDH1 vaccine in newly diagnosed glioma. Study-wide results and caveats: Any relationship between pseudoprogression and changes in top peripheral T cell clonotypes seemed absent.

Time point in this sample: week 5, during vaccination. In every dose of vaccine, 300 ug of mutant IDH1 20-mer peptide was given alongside topical imiquimod. The CDR3 has 12 residues. Trimming left V 1 base short and J 4 bases short, with 5 bases between. Germline CDR1 reads SGHDT; CDR2 reads YYEEEE. Some clones are missing from TCRdb's copy, which holds only in-frame ones; the method was immunoSEQ multiplex PCR. The table includes 70,000 to 100,000 clones, roughly nine tenths detected once. To note about this clone: Its specificity is not known.

This rearrangement joins TRBV5-6 to TRBJ1-2; no definite D call. The sequencing here drew on PBMCs, taken from a glioma patient whose treatment included an IDH1 peptide vaccine. This receptor was obtained from a woman aged 45-60 years with glioma. CDR3 residues: CASSLQFYGYTF. The CDR3 DNA reads as TGTGCCAGCAGCTTGCAGTTCTATGGCTACACCTTC.